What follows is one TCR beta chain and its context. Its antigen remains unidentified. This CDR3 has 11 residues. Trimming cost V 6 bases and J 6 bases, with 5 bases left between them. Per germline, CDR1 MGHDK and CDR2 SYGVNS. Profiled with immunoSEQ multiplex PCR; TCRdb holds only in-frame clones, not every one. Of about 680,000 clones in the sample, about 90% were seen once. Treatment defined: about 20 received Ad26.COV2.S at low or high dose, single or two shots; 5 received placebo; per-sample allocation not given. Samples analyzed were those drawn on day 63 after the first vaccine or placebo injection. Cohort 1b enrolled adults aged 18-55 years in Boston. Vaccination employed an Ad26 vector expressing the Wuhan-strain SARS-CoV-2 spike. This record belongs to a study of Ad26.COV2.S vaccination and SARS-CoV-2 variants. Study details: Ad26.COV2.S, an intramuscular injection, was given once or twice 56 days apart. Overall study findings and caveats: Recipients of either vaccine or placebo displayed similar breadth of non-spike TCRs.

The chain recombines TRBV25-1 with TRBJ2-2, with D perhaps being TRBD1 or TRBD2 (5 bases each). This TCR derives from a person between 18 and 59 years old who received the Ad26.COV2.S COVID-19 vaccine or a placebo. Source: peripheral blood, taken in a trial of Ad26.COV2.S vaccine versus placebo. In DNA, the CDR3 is TGTGCCAGCAGGGGACCCGGGGAGCTGTTTTTT. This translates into CASRGPGELFF.